The 14 T cell receptor beta chains below all came from one sample that was sequenced in a study of blood T cell repertoires in COVID-19. The method was immunoSEQ multiplex PCR; TCRdb's version includes in-frame clones alone and lacks a portion of them. Here the sample spans about 250,000 clones, about 84% being singletons. Sequenced: peripheral blood. The receptors shown here come from a woman of 80 years or more with acute or convalescent COVID-19.

The chain joins TRBV7-2 to TRBJ2-7, with 9 bases aligning to TRBD2. This CDR3 has 15 residues. The germline gives CDR1 SGHTA, CDR2 FQGNSA. With V trimmed by 1 base and J by 4 bases, 5 bases remained unmatched. CDR3 bases: TGTGCCAGCAGCTTAGGAGCGGGGGGAGGATACGAGCAGTACTTC. It codes for CASSLGAGGGYEQYF.

This sequence joins TRBV19 and TRBJ1-6, with D possibly being TRBD1 (6 bases). Germline loops: CDR1 LNHDA, CDR2 SQIVND (reference sequence). This CDR3 region has 16 residues. Trimming shortened V by 6 bases and J by 7 bases, and 19 bases separated the two germline ends. CDR3 in amino acids: CASSATGQTFNSPLHF. The CDR3 nucleotides read TGTGCCAGTAGCGCTACTGGACAGACCTTCAATTCACCCCTCCACTTT.

The V gene is TRBV6-6, the J gene TRBJ1-4; 10 positions agree with TRBD1. The CDR3 is 15 residues long. Germline loops: CDR1 MNHNY, CDR2 SVGAGI (reference sequence). V shed 5 bases, J shed 4 bases, and the junction held 4 bases outside the gene matches. CDR3 protein: CASSGTGDNNEKLFF. The CDR3 DNA reads as TGTGCCAGCAGTGGGACAGGGGACAATAATGAAAAACTGTTTTTT.

The chain employs TRBV2 and TRBJ2-1; no firm D call. There are 13 residues in the CDR3. Between the trimmed V and J ends, which lost 8 bases and 9 bases, there was a span of 17 bases. Germline V CDR1 and CDR2: SNHLY, FYNNEI. This CDR3 is CASELVQAGEQFF. The DNA of the CDR3 is TGTGCCAGCGAGTTAGTTCAGGCTGGTGAGCAGTTCTTC.

The chain links TRBV5-1 to TRBJ2-5; 8 positions agree with TRBD1. The CDR3 contains 14 residues. V shed 4 bases and J 4 bases; nucleotides not matched to a gene: 6. Germline CDR1 is SGHRS and CDR2 is YFSETQ. CDR3 residues: CASSGQGSGETQYF. As DNA, the CDR3 is TGCGCCAGCAGCGGACAGGGCTCCGGAGAGACCCAGTACTTC.

This clone has more than one count but fewer than ten. This chain uses TRBV11-3 with TRBJ1-5; 7 bases line up with TRBD1. Germline trimming cut 4 bases from V and 2 bases from J; bases unmatched to any gene: 8. The CDR3 contains 16 residues. In germline, CDR1 is SGHNT, CDR2 YENEEA. The CDR3 DNA is TGTGCCAGCAGCTCAGACCCGGGACAGTGCAATCAGCCCCAGCATTTT. Its protein is CASSSDPGQCNQPQHF.

The chain is built from TRBV15 and TRBJ1-5; D may be TRBD1 (6 bases). CDR1 is LNHNV, CDR2 YYDKDF, per germline (reference sequence). V gave up 3 bases and J gave up 9 bases, with 18 bases separating them. The CDR3 covers 15 residues. The CDR3 loop is CATSSKSGTPLPQHF. Written as DNA, the CDR3 is TGTGCCACCAGCAGTAAATCCGGGACACCCTTGCCCCAGCATTTT.

Note on this clone: Other DNA sequences in the sample encode the same CDR3. This chain uses TRBV5-1 with TRBJ1-4; D may be TRBD1 (5 bases). The CDR3 runs to 14 residues. Germline loops: CDR1 SGHRS, CDR2 YFSETQ. Trimming took 4 bases from V and 3 from J, leaving 10 bases between them. The CDR3 nucleotides read TGCGCCAGCAGCCCGGGGGGATCTAATGAAAAACTGTTTTTT. Translation: CASSPGGSNEKLFF.

The chain is built from TRBV6-1 and TRBJ1-4, with D possibly TRBD1 on 5 matching bases. Germline loops: CDR1 MNHNS, CDR2 SASEGT. The CDR3 covers 17 residues. V dropped 3 bases and J dropped 0 bases, with 14 bases sitting between them. The CDR3 sequence: CASSEDQGLATNEKLFF. The CDR3 DNA follows: TGTGCCAGCAGTGAGGATCAGGGACTCGCAACTAATGAAAAACTGTTTTTT.

The chain links TRBV7-2 to TRBJ2-7; D possibly corresponds to TRBD2 (5 bases). Per the germline V gene, CDR1 is SGHTA and CDR2 is FQGNSA. Trimming pared 1 base from V and 1 base from J, leaving 8 bases between. The CDR3 is 14 residues long. As DNA, the CDR3 is TGTGCCAGCAGCTTAGGGCGGGTTTCCTACGAGCAGTACTTC. Translating it yields CASSLGRVSYEQYF.

The rearrangement joins TRBV30 to TRBJ2-1, with D perhaps TRBD1 (6 bases). Germline values: CDR1 GTSNPN, CDR2 SVGIG (reference sequence). The CDR3 is made up of 15 amino acids. V was cut by 3 bases and J by 9 bases, with 21 bases left in between. CDR3: CAWSAGAGEMVEQFF. The CDR3 DNA sequence: TGTGCCTGGAGCGCCGGGGCAGGGGAGATGGTTGAGCAGTTCTTC.

V and J are TRBV7-3 and TRBJ1-1; 8 bases match TRBD1. CDR1 is SGHTA and CDR2 is FQGTGA in the germline V gene. The CDR3 loop spans 14 amino acids. Germline trimming cut 5 bases from V and 5 bases from J; bases unmatched to any gene: 7. CDR3 sequence (DNA): TGTGCCAGCAGCGGACAGGGTCCGGGGACTGAAGCTTTCTTT. It is translated as CASSGQGPGTEAFF.

There are a few counts of this clone. This chain connects TRBV7-2 to TRBJ1-2, with 8 nucleotides matching TRBD1. The germline gives CDR1 SGHTA, CDR2 FQGNSA. The CDR3 loop spans 15 amino acids. V shed 5 bases, J shed 4 bases, and the junction held 9 bases outside the gene matches. CDR3 amino acids: CASSPKGQAGYGYTF. In DNA, the CDR3 is TGTGCCAGCAGCCCCAAGGGACAGGCGGGCTATGGCTACACCTTC.

The rearrangement uses TRBV5-6 and TRBJ2-2; TRBD2 aligns across 7 bases. V gave up 1 base and J gave up 6 bases; unmatched junction bases: 6. The CDR3 extends over 15 amino acids. The V gene's germline CDR1 is SGHDT and CDR2 YYEEEE. As DNA, the CDR3 is TGTGCCAGCAGCTTGAGGACGGGGGGAGCCGGGGAGCTGTTTTTT. Protein product: CASSLRTGGAGELFF.